This TCR beta chain came from a study of cytomegalovirus exposure and HLA in healthy donors. Whole-study results and caveats: It was reported in a later analysis that an Asian-associated ancestry cluster showed fewer N-insertions than the roughly 660-donor mean. In an earlier analysis, in approximately 570 donors, most V segments appeared productive either ~87% or ~30% of the time. Through in vitro validation, a few CMV-associated chains were shown to be specific for CMV antigens. Trimming of TCR beta V- and J-genes showed a link, identified in a later analysis, to a missense DCLRE1C variant.

With regard to this clone: The antigen is undetermined.

Primers: 60 Vbeta forward and 13 Jbeta reverse. Repertoires were generated with immunoSEQ multiplex PCR, while TCRdb's copy carries only in-frame clones and drops some. The table shows about 110,000 clones, with about four fifths occurring only once. The CDR3 is made up of 17 amino acids. V shed 2 bases and J shed 0 bases, with 15 bases lying between them. CDR1 and CDR2 (germline): SGHRS, YFSETQ. Specimen: PBMCs. The rearrangement links TRBV5-1 to TRBJ1-3, with D possibly TRBD1 on 5 matching bases. The sequence derives from a man aged 30 to 45 in good health and CMV-seropositive. CDR3 nucleotides: TGCGCCAGCAGCTTCGACCCGCAGGGCAACTCTGGAAACACCATATATTTT. This translates into CASSFDPQGNSGNTIYF.